The rows below give T cell receptor beta chains drawn from one sample of a study of type 1 regulatory T cells. Using its own MiXCR run on the reads, TCRdb lists one record per CDR3 protein. The sample has about 60,000 distinct CDR3 sequences, roughly half seen once. Antigens for these TCRs are unknown. The specimen was cultured non-Tr1 T cells, either the whole culture or a sorted T cell fraction (not recorded which). The receptors shown here come from a human donor in good health. CDR3s include the opening cysteine and the closing phenylalanine or tryptophan. The D gene is left open where the match is weak. Not every row has a clone size; where given, it reads once, few, many or a size class.

DNA: TGTGCCAGCAGTCTACAGGGGGACTATGGCTACACCTTC; CDR3: CASSLQGDYGYTF; D: TRBD1; J: TRBJ1-2; size: few; V: TRBV2
DNA: TGTGCCAGCAGTTACTCAAGGCAGGGGGCAGACGAGCAGTACTTC; CDR3: CASSYSRQGADEQYF; D: TRBD1; J: TRBJ2-7; size: few; V: TRBV6-5
DNA: TGTGCCAGCAGCTGGGTGCAGAACTATGGCTACACCTTC; CDR3: CASSWVQNYGYTF; D: NA; J: TRBJ1-2; size: NA; V: TRBV6-6
DNA: TGTGCCAGCAGCGTAGCCCCTGCGGGCGGGGGGATCACCGGGGAGCTGTTTTTT; CDR3: CASSVAPAGGGITGELFF; D: TRBD2; J: TRBJ2-2; size: NA; V: TRBV9
DNA: TGTGCCAGCAGTTACTCAGACAGGGCTCAGCCCCAGCATTTT; CDR3: CASSYSDRAQPQHF; D: TRBD1; J: TRBJ1-5; size: NA; V: TRBV6-6
DNA: TGTGCCAGCGGACAGGACAATCAGCCCCAGCATTTT; CDR3: CASGQDNQPQHF; D: TRBD1; J: TRBJ1-5; size: NA; V: TRBV7-9
DNA: TGTGCCAGCAGCCTTGAGTTGGGAAACACCATATATTTT; CDR3: CASSLELGNTIYF; D: NA; J: TRBJ1-3; size: NA; V: TRBV12-3/TRBV12-4
DNA: TGTGCCAGCAGCTTAGCGGGAGTAGGGACCTACGAGCAGTACTTC; CDR3: CASSLAGVGTYEQYF; D: NA; J: TRBJ2-7; size: NA; V: TRBV7-2
DNA: TGTGCCAGCAGTGAAGCGCCGGGACTAGAAACGGAAAAGTTC; CDR3: CASSEAPGLETEKF; D: TRBD2; J: TRBJ2-5; size: NA; V: TRBV6-1
DNA: TGTGCCAGCAGCCAGTGGGGAGGGCAAGAGACCCAGTACTTC; CDR3: CASSQWGGQETQYF; D: TRBD2; J: TRBJ2-5; size: few; V: TRBV3-1
DNA: TGTGCCAGCAGTTTAGGTAGTGTGGGGGTGGTAGGCTACACCTTC; CDR3: CASSLGSVGVVGYTF; D: NA; J: TRBJ1-2; size: NA; V: TRBV12-3/TRBV12-4
DNA: TGCAGTGCTAGAGATCATGCGGAGGGGGCGTCCTACAATGAGCAGTTCTTC; CDR3: CSARDHAEGASYNEQFF; D: NA; J: TRBJ2-1; size: NA; V: TRBV20-1
DNA: TGTGCCTGGAGTGTCCAGTCTAATCAGCCCCAGCATTTT; CDR3: CAWSVQSNQPQHF; D: NA; J: TRBJ1-5; size: NA; V: TRBV30
DNA: TGCGCCAGCAGCTCGCCGGACAGGGGCACTGAAGCTTTCTTT; CDR3: CASSSPDRGTEAFF; D: TRBD1; J: TRBJ1-1; size: NA; V: TRBV5-1
DNA: TGTGCCAGCAGTGAGGAGGGTACCTATGGCTACACCTTC; CDR3: CASSEEGTYGYTF; D: NA; J: TRBJ1-2; size: NA; V: TRBV2